A selection of T cell receptor beta chains follows, all from one sample in a study of shared clonotypes between healthy human individuals. Using immunoSEQ multiplex PCR, the repertoire was profiled, and TCRdb retains in-frame clones only, with some absent. The sample consists of about half a million clones, roughly 80% of them appearing once. Sequencing was performed on PBMCs. These receptors originate from a woman aged 40 to 50 in good health. Some clones in this sample may be carry-over from other donors' samples. CDR3s include the opening cysteine and the closing phenylalanine or tryptophan. Each record gives: V gene, J gene, D gene, clone size, CDR3 DNA, CDR3 protein. A D gene is named only where the DNA matches it firmly. Expanded clones are given a class, and other clones once, few, many or no size at all.

V: TRBV7-9; J: TRBJ2-6; D: -; size: -; DNA: TGTGCCAGCAGCTTTGGGATAGTCTCTGGGGCCAACGTCCTGACTTTC; CDR3: CASSFGIVSGANVLTF
V: TRBV28; J: TRBJ2-3; D: -; size: -; DNA: TGTGCCAGCAGTTCGCCGACAGATACGCAGTATTTT; CDR3: CASSSPTDTQYF
V: TRBV5-1; J: TRBJ2-5; D: -; size: -; DNA: TGCGCCAGCAGCTTGCAGGGCGGGTGGGAGACCCAGTACTTC; CDR3: CASSLQGGWETQYF
V: TRBV4-1; J: TRBJ2-4; D: -; size: -; DNA: TGCGCCAGCAGCCCCCTGTGGCCTTCGGAAAACATTCAGTACTTC; CDR3: CASSPLWPSENIQYF
V: TRBV7-2; J: TRBJ1-1; D: -; size: -; DNA: TGTGCCAGCAGTAAAGGGGGATGGGGCTCTGAAGCTTTCTTT; CDR3: CASSKGGWGSEAFF
V: TRBV5-1; J: TRBJ1-2; D: TRBD1; size: -; DNA: TGCGCCAGCAGCTTGGATGTGACAGGGGTTGGTGGCTACACCTTC; CDR3: CASSLDVTGVGGYTF
V: TRBV5-8; J: TRBJ2-5; D: -; size: -; DNA: TGTGCCAGCAGCTTTTTAATAGCTGGGGAGACCCAGTACTTC; CDR3: CASSFLIAGETQYF
V: TRBV28; J: TRBJ2-5; D: -; size: -; DNA: TGTGCCAGCAGCGGGCCAACCGGGGAGACCCAGTACTTC; CDR3: CASSGPTGETQYF
V: TRBV15; J: TRBJ2-3; D: TRBD2; size: -; DNA: TGTGCCACCAGCAGAGACGGGGACTACACAGATACGCAGTATTTT; CDR3: CATSRDGDYTDTQYF
V: TRBV6-4; J: TRBJ1-1; D: -; size: many; DNA: TGTGCCAGCAGTGACGAGGGAGGGACTGAAGCTTTCTTT; CDR3: CASSDEGGTEAFF
V: TRBV19; J: TRBJ2-2; D: TRBD2; size: -; DNA: TGTGCCAGTAGTATGGACCTGGGACTATTCGGGGAGCTGTTTTTT; CDR3: CASSMDLGLFGELFF
V: TRBV30; J: TRBJ2-2; D: TRBD2; size: -; DNA: TGTGCCTGGAGTTTGACTAGCGGACCGGACCGGGAGCTGTTTTTT; CDR3: CAWSLTSGPDRELFF
V: TRBV27; J: TRBJ2-1; D: TRBD2; size: -; DNA: TGTGCCAGCACCCCGGGGACTAGCGGAATCTACAATGAGCAGTTCTTC; CDR3: CASTPGTSGIYNEQFF
V: TRBV19; J: TRBJ1-2; D: -; size: few; DNA: TGTGCCAGTAGTATATCGACGGGAGGGTATGGCTACACCTTC; CDR3: CASSISTGGYGYTF
V: TRBV10-3; J: TRBJ1-3; D: -; size: -; DNA: TGTGCCATCAGTGAGTCATGGGGGGCGACCTCTGGAAACACCATATATTTT; CDR3: CAISESWGATSGNTIYF
V: TRBV5-1; J: TRBJ1-4; D: -; size: once; DNA: TGCGCCAGCAGCTTGGTCGGGGAAACTAATGAAAAACTGTTTTTT; CDR3: CASSLVGETNEKLFF
V: TRBV5-1; J: TRBJ2-1; D: TRBD2; size: -; DNA: TGCGCCAGCAGCTTGGATCAAGCGGGAGCCATTGAGCAGTTCTTC; CDR3: CASSLDQAGAIEQFF
V: TRBV7-8; J: TRBJ2-5; D: TRBD2; size: -; DNA: TGTGCCAGCAGCTTAGGAGCCCCGACTAGCGGCCAAGAGACCCAGTACTTC; CDR3: CASSLGAPTSGQETQYF
V: TRBV7-2; J: TRBJ2-5; D: -; size: -; DNA: TGTGCCAGCAGCTCAGGGTCGTACCCCCAGTACTTC; CDR3: CASSSGSYPQYF
V: TRBV7-9; J: TRBJ2-7; D: -; size: -; DNA: TGTGCCAGCAGCTTAGGGAGGGGGGCCGCTACCTACGAGCAGTACTTC; CDR3: CASSLGRGAATYEQYF
V: TRBV11-2; J: TRBJ2-2; D: -; size: -; DNA: TGTGCCAGCAGCTTCCGAATGGGGGGCACCGGGGAGCTGTTTTTT; CDR3: CASSFRMGGTGELFF
V: TRBV7-7; J: TRBJ2-1; D: -; size: many; DNA: TGTGCTAGCAGCTTAGTCTGGTCTTACAATGAGCAGTTCTTC; CDR3: CASSLVWSYNEQFF
V: TRBV29-1; J: TRBJ2-3; D: TRBD2; size: -; DNA: TGCAGCGTTGGAAGGGGGACTAGCGGGAAAGATACGCAGTATTTT; CDR3: CSVGRGTSGKDTQYF
V: TRBV29-1; J: TRBJ1-1; D: -; size: -; DNA: TGCAGCGTTTGGACGGTGAACACTGAAGCTTTCTTT; CDR3: CSVWTVNTEAFF
V: TRBV14; J: TRBJ2-2; D: TRBD1; size: -; DNA: TGTGCCAGCAGCCAGCTATCCAGGGGGTTTCCCGGGGAGCTGTTTTTT; CDR3: CASSQLSRGFPGELFF
V: TRBV28; J: TRBJ1-6; D: -; size: -; DNA: TGTGCCAGCAGCGTCCGCGGGTATAATTCACCCCTCCACTTT; CDR3: CASSVRGYNSPLHF
V: TRBV6-5; J: TRBJ2-1; D: TRBD2; size: -; DNA: TGTGCCAGCAGTTACTCGATGTCGGGAGGGCTGGATGAGCAGTTCTTC; CDR3: CASSYSMSGGLDEQFF
V: TRBV11-1; J: TRBJ2-5; D: -; size: few; DNA: TGTGCCAGCAGCTTAAGCAGCCAAGAGACCCAGTACTTC; CDR3: CASSLSSQETQYF
V: TRBV11-2; J: TRBJ2-3; D: TRBD2; size: -; DNA: TGTGCCAGCAGCTTAGAACTAGCGGGGGGCACAGATACGCAGTATTTT; CDR3: CASSLELAGGTDTQYF
V: TRBV11-2; J: TRBJ2-7; D: -; size: -; DNA: TGTGCCAGCAGCTTAGTCGGGATCGACGAGCAGTACTTC; CDR3: CASSLVGIDEQYF
V: TRBV7-2; J: TRBJ2-3; D: TRBD1; size: -; DNA: TGTGCCAGCAGCCTTAACAGGGGGCCTCAAACATCTTATACGCAGTATTTT; CDR3: CASSLNRGPQTSYTQYF
V: TRBV6-1; J: TRBJ2-3; D: -; size: -; DNA: TGTGCCAGCAGGACCCGGGACCAACCGAATACGCAGTATTTT; CDR3: CASRTRDQPNTQYF
V: TRBV21-1; J: TRBJ2-7; D: -; size: -; DNA: TGTGCCAGCAGCGAGACAGGGAATGATTACGAGCAGTACTTC; CDR3: CASSETGNDYEQYF
V: TRBV20-1; J: TRBJ2-5; D: -; size: -; DNA: TGCAGTGCCTTAGAAGAGACCCAGTACTTC; CDR3: CSALEETQYF
V: TRBV27; J: TRBJ1-4; D: TRBD1; size: -; DNA: TGTGCCAGCAGTTTAGGGACAGGGCCGCGGGAAAAACTGTTTTTT; CDR3: CASSLGTGPREKLFF
V: TRBV7-6; J: TRBJ2-1; D: TRBD2; size: -; DNA: TGTGCCAGCAGCGCTAGCGGGAGGGGACGCTCCTACAATGAGCAGTTCTTC; CDR3: CASSASGRGRSYNEQFF
V: TRBV5-1; J: TRBJ2-3; D: TRBD2; size: -; DNA: TGCGCCAGCAGCCCAGGAAGGCTAGCGGGAGGACGAGATACGCAGTATTTT; CDR3: CASSPGRLAGGRDTQYF
V: TRBV25-1; J: TRBJ2-5; D: TRBD2; size: -; DNA: TGTGCCAGCAGTGAATGGGGAGGGCAGGCCCAGTACTTC; CDR3: CASSEWGGQAQYF
V: TRBV9; J: TRBJ2-7; D: TRBD2; size: many; DNA: TGTGCCAGCAGCGTATCCCCGGGAGGGCCTTCCTACGAGCAGTACTTC; CDR3: CASSVSPGGPSYEQYF
V: TRBV5-1; J: TRBJ2-7; D: TRBD1; size: -; DNA: TGCGCCAGCAGGCCGGGACAGTCCTACGAGCAGTACTTC; CDR3: CASRPGQSYEQYF
V: TRBV7-2; J: TRBJ1-2; D: -; size: -; DNA: TGTGCCAGCAGCTTTAAGGGTGACTATGGCTACACCTTC; CDR3: CASSFKGDYGYTF
V: TRBV9; J: TRBJ2-7; D: TRBD2; size: -; DNA: TGTGCCAGCAGCGCGGGACTAGCGGGCTTAGAGTCAGCCGAGCAGTACTTC; CDR3: CASSAGLAGLESAEQYF
V: TRBV5-1; J: TRBJ2-7; D: -; size: -; DNA: TGCGCCAGCAGCTGGGAAGCTACAGTTACCTACGAGCAGTACTTC; CDR3: CASSWEATVTYEQYF